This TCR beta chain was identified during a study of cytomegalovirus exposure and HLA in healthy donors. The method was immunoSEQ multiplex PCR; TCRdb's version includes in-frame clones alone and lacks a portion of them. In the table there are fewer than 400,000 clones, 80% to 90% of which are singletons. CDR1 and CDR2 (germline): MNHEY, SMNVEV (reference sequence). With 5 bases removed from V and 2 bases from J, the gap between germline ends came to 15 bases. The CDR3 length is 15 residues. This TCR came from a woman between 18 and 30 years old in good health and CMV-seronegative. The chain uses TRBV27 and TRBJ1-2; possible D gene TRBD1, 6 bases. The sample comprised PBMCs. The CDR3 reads CASSITQGWNYGYTF. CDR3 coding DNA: TGTGCCAGCAGTATCACGCAGGGGTGGAACTATGGCTACACCTTC.